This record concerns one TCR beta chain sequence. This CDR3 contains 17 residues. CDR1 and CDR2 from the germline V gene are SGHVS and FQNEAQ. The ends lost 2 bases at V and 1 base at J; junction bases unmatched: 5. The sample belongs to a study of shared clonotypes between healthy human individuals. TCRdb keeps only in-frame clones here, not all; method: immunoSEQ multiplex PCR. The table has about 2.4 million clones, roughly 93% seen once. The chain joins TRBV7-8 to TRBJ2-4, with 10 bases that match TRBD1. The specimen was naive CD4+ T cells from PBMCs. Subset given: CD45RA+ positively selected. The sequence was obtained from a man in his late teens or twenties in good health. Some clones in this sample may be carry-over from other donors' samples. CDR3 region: CASSLQTGGTAKNIQYF. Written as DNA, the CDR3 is TGTGCCAGCAGCTTACAGACAGGGGGCACGGCCAAAAACATTCAGTACTTC.